This record looks at one T cell receptor beta chain sequence and its context. The antigen remains undetermined. The data were obtained in a study of T cells expressing NK-cell markers. In the study overall: Sequencing of TCR beta repertoires drew on sorted CD3+CD56+NKG2C+, CD3+CD56+NKG2C- and CD3+CD56-NKG2C+ T cells. Findings of the study overall: There were four donors in whom these clonotypes also led the CD3+CD56-NKG2C+ fraction.

5'RACE template switching built TCR beta cDNA with unique molecular identifiers. TCRdb re-called the 5' RACE reads and shows each CDR3 protein once, DNA omitted. The sample has over 350,000 distinct CDR3 sequences. Per germline, CDR1 SGHDT and CDR2 YYEEEE. The CDR3 totals 13 residues. The chain links TRBV5-6 to TRBJ1-1. The sequence derives from a woman between 45 and 60 years old in good health. The sequenced material came from blood T cells: a sorted CD56 or NKG2C T cell subset, CD4+ or CD8+ T cells, or bulk PBMC T cells (not recorded which). The CDR3 protein is CASRLGGVTEAFF. The complete variable domain, with remaining parts taken from reference TRBV5-6 and TRBJ1-1, reads DAGVTQSPTHLIKTRGQQVTLRCSPKSGHDTVSWYQQALGQGPQFIFQYYEEEERQRGNFPDRFSGHQFPNYSSELNVNALLLGDSALYLCASRLGGVTEAFFGQGTRLTVV.